What follows are 20 T cell receptor beta chains derived from one specimen sequenced in a study of OX40 agonist ivuxolimab in advanced cancers. Only in-frame clones appear in the TCRdb table, and some are missing; sequencing was by immunoSEQ multiplex PCR. The sample includes more than 65,000 clones, around 83% of them seen just once. The sample consisted of CD4+ or CD8+ T cells sorted from blood, taken in a trial of the OX40 agonist ivuxolimab. The source is an adult with an advanced solid tumor such as melanoma, head and neck, liver or kidney cancer.

The CDR3 coding sequence is TGTGCCAGCAGCCGGACAGTAGGGGAAAATCAGCCCCAGCATTTT. Translated, it gives CASSRTVGENQPQHF. The chain joins TRBV5-8 to TRBJ1-5; weak D call: TRBD1 (6 bases). This CDR3 spans 15 amino acids. The germline V gene has CDR1 SGHTS and CDR2 YDEGEE. Trimming removed 4 bases at V and 4 bases at J, with 15 bases between.

V usage is TRBV15 and J usage is TRBJ2-3, with TRBD2 matching over 11 bases. CDR3 length: 16 amino acids. Germline CDR1 and CDR2: LNHNV and YYDKDF (reference sequence). V lost 0 bases, J lost 3 bases, and 2 bases stayed unmatched. CDR3 sequence (DNA): TGTGCCACCAGCAGAGATACTAGCGGGGGAACAGATACGCAGTATTTT. Translating gives CATSRDTSGGTDTQYF.

The CDR3 here is CASSLYRSTGELFF. CDR3 coding DNA: TGTGCCAGCAGTCTATACAGGAGCACCGGGGAGCTGTTTTTT. This chain connects TRBV27 to TRBJ2-2; TRBD1 might be the D (5 bases). The germline CDR1 and CDR2 sequences are MNHEY and SMNVEV (reference sequence). This CDR3 is 14 amino acids long. The V gene lost 5 bases and the J gene lost 4 bases, with 11 bases spanning the gap.

The rearrangement uses TRBV15 and TRBJ1-4; 7 nucleotides agree with TRBD1. Germline V lookup: CDR1 LNHNV, CDR2 YYDKDF (reference sequence). After removal of 0 bases from V and 6 bases from J, the junction contained 10 bases not matched to a gene. The CDR3 sequence is 17 residues long. CDR3 loop: CATSRERDSLGDEKLFF. The CDR3 DNA is TGTGCCACCAGCAGAGAAAGGGACAGTCTGGGGGATGAAAAACTGTTTTTT.

V and J are TRBV2 and TRBJ2-7; TRBD2 matches 11 bases. The CDR3 loop spans 16 amino acids. The J segment lost 2 bases and the V segment lost 6 bases, leaving 9 bases of the junction unmatched. Germline V CDR1 and CDR2: SNHLY, FYNNEI. As DNA, the CDR3 is TGTGCCAGCAGCGGAAATAGCGGGAGGGGGACCTACGAGCAGTACTTC. This encodes CASSGNSGRGTYEQYF.

The table lists this clone with a count of one. The rearrangement links TRBV6-6 to TRBJ2-7; no definite D call. CDR3 size: 13 residues. V was trimmed by 2 bases and J by 7 bases, leaving 12 bases between them. The germline gives CDR1 MNHNY, CDR2 SVGAGI (reference sequence). This CDR3 is CASSYAGGKEQYF. The CDR3 DNA follows: TGTGCCAGCAGTTACGCTGGCGGAAAGGAGCAGTACTTC.

This chain uses TRBV6-1 with TRBJ1-1; TRBD1 might be the D (6 bases). The CDR3 contains 14 residues. Trimming took 7 bases from V and 0 from J, leaving 12 bases between them. Looked up from germline, CDR1 is MNHNS and CDR2 is SASEGT. The CDR3 DNA reads as TGTGCCAGCAAGCCAGGGGCTGTGAACACTGAAGCTTTCTTT. Encoded protein: CASKPGAVNTEAFF.

The rearrangement joins TRBV29-1 to TRBJ2-3, with TRBD2 identical over 8 bases. This CDR3 has 13 residues. V lost 7 bases to trimming and J lost 1 base; unmatched junction nucleotides: 4. Germline loops: CDR1 SQVTM, CDR2 ANQGSEA. CDR3 DNA: TGCAGCGGCGCACTAGCGGGCACAGATACGCAGTATTTT. Protein sequence: CSGALAGTDTQYF.

This chain connects TRBV19 to TRBJ1-5, with unresolved D. Trimming removed 3 bases from V and 0 bases from J, with 6 bases in between. Germline V gene sequence: CDR1 LNHDA, CDR2 SQIVND (reference sequence). The CDR3 contains 14 residues. This CDR3 is CASSIGYSNQPQHF. CDR3 coding DNA: TGTGCCAGTAGTATTGGGTATAGCAATCAGCCCCAGCATTTT.

The chain recombines TRBV5-1 with TRBJ2-1; 11 positions match TRBD2. Germline CDR1 SGHRS, CDR2 YFSETQ. The CDR3 spans 17 residues. The junction had 13 bases not matched to a gene; V was cut back by 4 bases and J by 7 bases. CDR3 DNA sequence: TGCGCCAGCAGCATAGGCGCTCTCACTAGCGGGAGTAATGAGCAGTTCTTC. Residues: CASSIGALTSGSNEQFF.

This rearrangement joins TRBV6-1 to TRBJ1-2; D uncertain. The CDR3 is 14 amino acids. Per the germline V gene, CDR1 is MNHNS and CDR2 is SASEGT. Trimming took off 1 base at V and 4 bases at J, with 10 bases between the two ends. CDR3 nucleotides: TGTGCCAGCAGTGAAGGGAACGGCTTCTATGGCTACACCTTC. The encoded protein is CASSEGNGFYGYTF.

In this sample, this clone turned up a few times. The chain recombines TRBV18 with TRBJ2-5, with 7 nucleotides matching TRBD1. The germline V gene has CDR1 KGHSH and CDR2 LQKENI. CDR3 length: 15 residues. With V trimmed by 3 bases and J by 1 base, 5 bases remained unmatched. DNA for the CDR3: TGTGCCAGCTCACCGCAAACAGGGGTCCAAGAGACCCAGTACTTC. This translates into CASSPQTGVQETQYF. Full variable domain (outside the CDR3, taken from reference TRBV18 and TRBJ2-5): NAGVMQNPRHLVRRRGQEARLRCSPMKGHSHVYWYRQLPEEGLKFMVYLQKENIIDESGMPKERFSAEFPKEGPSILRIQQVVRGDSAAYFCASSPQTGVQETQYFGPGTRLLVL.

The DNA of the CDR3 is TGTGCCAGCAGTTTAGCCGGATCCTACGAGCAGTACTTC. It encodes CASSLAGSYEQYF. The chain has TRBV28 and TRBJ2-7; D gene uncertain. Germline-derived CDR1 and CDR2 are MDHEN and SYDVKM. Trimming pared 2 bases from V and 1 base from J, leaving 6 bases between. This CDR3 is built from 13 residues.

The chain recombines TRBV18 with TRBJ2-1, with D tentatively TRBD1 or TRBD2 (7 bases each). From germline, CDR1 is KGHSH and CDR2 LQKENI. The CDR3 loop spans 14 amino acids. V lost 2 bases, J lost 8 bases, and 13 bases lay in between. CDR3 DNA: TGTGCCAGCTCACCAAGGCAGGGGGGGGATGAGCAGTTCTTC. This translates into CASSPRQGGDEQFF.

The chain links TRBV29-1 to TRBJ2-5; 11 bases agree with TRBD1. Near its end, the DNA agrees better with TRBJ2-7, so the J call may be wrong. Germline V gene lookup returns CDR1 SQVTM and CDR2 ANQGSEA. The CDR3 is 14 amino acids. CDR3 sequence (DNA): TGCAGCGTTGAAGTGGGGGACAGGGGGTACGAGCAGTACTTC. Residues: CSVEVGDRGYEQYF.

This clone was seen only a few times. The chain joins TRBV5-5 to TRBJ1-5; D is perhaps TRBD1 (6 bases). There are 17 residues in the CDR3. V lost 0 bases and J 4 bases, leaving 17 bases between the germline ends. Germline CDR1 reads SGHKS; CDR2 reads YYEKEE (reference sequence). The CDR3 loop reads CASSLVLTTGTNQPQHF. In DNA form, the CDR3 reads TGTGCCAGCAGCTTGGTCCTTACAACAGGGACGAATCAGCCCCAGCATTTT.

V is TRBV28 and J is TRBJ2-7; 7 bases match TRBD1. CDR3 size: 13 residues. The trim removed 6 bases at V and 6 bases at J, leaving 8 bases unmatched. Germline values: CDR1 MDHEN, CDR2 SYDVKM. CDR3 DNA sequence: TGTGCCAGCAGATCCACAGGGGTGGGCGAGCAGTACTTC. Its protein is CASRSTGVGEQYF.

This clone was counted once. This chain connects TRBV6-5 to TRBJ1-5, with 8 bases aligning to TRBD1. The CDR3 length is 15 residues. The germline V gene encodes CDR1 MNHEY and CDR2 SVGAGI. The V segment lost 4 bases and the J segment 4 bases; nucleotides outside the gene matches: 6. In nucleotides, the CDR3 is TGTGCCAGCAGTTTAGGACAGGGACTAAATCAGCCCCAGCATTTT. As protein: CASSLGQGLNQPQHF.

The chain uses TRBV28 and TRBJ2-2, with no clear D. V was trimmed by 2 bases and J by 7 bases, leaving 2 bases between them. The length of the CDR3 is 11 residues. Germline V CDR1 and CDR2: MDHEN, SYDVKM. The CDR3 region is CASSLVGELFF. The CDR3 bases are TGTGCCAGCAGTTTAGTCGGGGAGCTGTTTTTT.

This clone was found once. The V call is TRBV11-3, the J call TRBJ2-2; D is unclear. The germline V gene has CDR1 SGHNT and CDR2 YENEEA. This CDR3 region has 14 residues. The V gene lost 5 bases and the J gene lost 2 bases, with 9 bases spanning the gap. CDR3: CASSPGPNTGELFF. The CDR3 coding sequence is TGTGCCAGCAGCCCAGGACCTAACACCGGGGAGCTGTTTTTT.